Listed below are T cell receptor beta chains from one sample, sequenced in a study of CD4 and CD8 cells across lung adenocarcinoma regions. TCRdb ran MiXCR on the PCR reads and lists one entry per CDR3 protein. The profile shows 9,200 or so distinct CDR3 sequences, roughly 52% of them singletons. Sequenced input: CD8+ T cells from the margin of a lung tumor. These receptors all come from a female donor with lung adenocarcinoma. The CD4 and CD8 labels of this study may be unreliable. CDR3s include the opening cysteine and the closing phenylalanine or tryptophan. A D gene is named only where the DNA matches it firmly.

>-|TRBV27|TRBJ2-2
CASSYHVTGELFF
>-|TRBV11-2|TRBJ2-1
CASSLGTGPYNEQFF
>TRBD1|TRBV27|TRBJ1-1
CVSSLSTGITEAFF
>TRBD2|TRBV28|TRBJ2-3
CASSFVAGTDTQYF
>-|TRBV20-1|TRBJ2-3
CSALPAQSTDTQYF
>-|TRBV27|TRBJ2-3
CASRVGVGGGQDTQYF
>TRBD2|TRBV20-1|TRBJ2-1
CSARDVWLAGAGGNEQFF
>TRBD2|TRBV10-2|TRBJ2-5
CASSESSGQETQYF
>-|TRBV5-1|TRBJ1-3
CASSLAIGDPGNTIYF
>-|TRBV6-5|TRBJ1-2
CASSYRDRRGGGYTF
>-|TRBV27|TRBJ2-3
CASRGGGGGGQDTQYF
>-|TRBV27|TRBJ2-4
CASSLRLLDTQYF
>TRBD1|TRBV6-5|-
CASILTGLGQETQYF
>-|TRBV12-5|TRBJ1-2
CASGLVREFSANYGYTF
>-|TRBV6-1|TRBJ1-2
CASGGTESYGYTF
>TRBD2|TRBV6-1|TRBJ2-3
CASSSGQTSKNTQYF
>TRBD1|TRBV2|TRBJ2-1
CASSAHWDREGSDSYNEQFF
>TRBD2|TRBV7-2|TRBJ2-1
CASSFFSGRENEQFF
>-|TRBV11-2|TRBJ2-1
CASSLRKSSYNEQFF
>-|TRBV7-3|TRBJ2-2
CASSLARANTGELFF
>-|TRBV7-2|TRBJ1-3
CASSPTFSGNTIYF
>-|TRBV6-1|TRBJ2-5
CSRGVGGPHQDTQYF
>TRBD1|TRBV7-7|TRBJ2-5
CASRPGQGGQETQYF
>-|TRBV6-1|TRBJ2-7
CASKLSDRYYEQYF
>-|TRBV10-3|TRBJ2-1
CAISLGNEQFF
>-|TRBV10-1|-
CASSEHAVPTDTQYF
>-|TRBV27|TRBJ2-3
CASSLFGGTVDTQYF
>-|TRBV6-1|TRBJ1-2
CASSPATFGGYTF
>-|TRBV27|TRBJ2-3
CASGPPNTQYF
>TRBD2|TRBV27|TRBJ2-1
CASRATGLAGGPDEQFF